Following are 24 T cell receptor beta chains from one sample sequenced in a study of naive CD8 T cells in extremely preterm neonates. Sequencing was performed with immunoSEQ multiplex PCR; in TCRdb, only in-frame clones are kept and a portion is missing. This sample carries roughly 5,000 clones, 95% to 98% of them seen once, and the ten largest clones take about 0.5%. Sequencing was done on a sample of naive CD8+ T cells from blood. Receptors were obtained from a human donor in good health.

V gene TRBV11-2 combines with J gene TRBJ1-1; possibly TRBD1 for D (5 bases). Between the trimmed V and J ends, which lost 7 bases and 6 bases, there was a span of 9 bases. CDR3 length equals 11 residues. Per germline, CDR1 SGHAT and CDR2 FQNNGV. The CDR3 sequence: CASKGLAEAFF. CDR3 in DNA: TGTGCCAGCAAGGGGTTGGCTGAAGCTTTCTTT.

The chain uses TRBV11-2 and TRBJ2-7; D not certain. V was shortened by 1 base and J by 2 bases, with 9 bases between the two germline ends. Germline CDR1 reads SGHAT; CDR2 reads FQNNGV. This CDR3 spans 14 amino acids. CDR3: CASSLGANTYEQYF. In DNA, the CDR3 is TGTGCCAGCAGCTTAGGCGCGAATACCTACGAGCAGTACTTC. Looking up the rest from reference TRBV11-2 and TRBJ2-7 gives the full variable domain: EAGVAQSPRYKIIEKRQSVAFWCNPISGHATLYWYQQILGQGPKLLIQFQNNGVVDDSQLPKDRFSAERLKGVDSTLKIQPAKLEDSAVYLCASSLGANTYEQYFGPGTRLTVT.

CDR3 nucleotides: TGCGCCAGCAGCTCTTCTAGCGACTCCTACAATGAGCAGTTCTTC. Translating gives CASSSSSDSYNEQFF. The chain has TRBV5-1 and TRBJ2-1; D perhaps matches TRBD2 (6 bases). Trimming removed 3 bases at V and 0 bases at J, with 10 bases between. The CDR3 loop spans 15 amino acids. Germline loops: CDR1 SGHRS, CDR2 YFSETQ.

The chain employs TRBV7-3 and TRBJ2-5; TRBD2 agrees at 10 bases. The tail of the sequence fits TRBJ2-7 better, so the J call may be wrong. The CDR3 has 14 amino acids. The V gene's germline CDR1 is SGHTA and CDR2 FQGTGA. This CDR3 reads CASSFTSGAYEQYF. For the CDR3, the DNA is TGTGCCAGCAGCTTCACTAGCGGGGCCTACGAGCAGTACTTC.

The chain recombines TRBV7-6 with TRBJ2-3; 9 bases are a match to TRBD2. Germline CDR1 reads SGHVS; CDR2 reads FNYEAQ. The CDR3 extends over 18 amino acids. Trimming removed 4 bases from V and 2 bases from J; junction bases left unmatched: 13. The CDR3 nucleotides are TGTGCCAGCAGCTCCCCCCTCTCCGCTAGCGGGAACACAGATACGCAGTATTTT. Translated: CASSSPLSASGNTDTQYF. The variable domain in full, completed from reference TRBV7-6 and TRBJ2-3, reads GAGVSQSPRYKVTKRGQDVALRCDPISGHVSLYWYRQALGQGPEFLTYFNYEAQQDKSGLPNDRFSAERPEGSISTLTIQRTEQRDSAMYRCASSSPLSASGNTDTQYFGPGTRLTVL.

This clone was counted once. The gene calls are TRBV27 and TRBJ1-1, with D hard to call. The CDR3 is 14 amino acids. Trimming pared 2 bases from V and 5 bases from J, leaving 12 bases between. Germline V gives CDR1 MNHEY, CDR2 SMNVEV (reference sequence). Here the CDR3 DNA reads TGTGCCAGCAGTTTAAATGCCGTAGAGACTGAAGCTTTCTTT. Its translation is CASSLNAVETEAFF.

The chain has TRBV5-1 and TRBJ2-2; 9 bases line up with TRBD2. This CDR3 has 17 residues. Germline V gene data show CDR1 as SGHRS and CDR2 as YFSETQ. J was trimmed by 4 bases and V by 4 bases; bases with no gene match: 11. DNA of the CDR3: TGCGCCAGCAGCCAGGGGGTAGCGGGAGCTGGCACCGGGGAGCTGTTTTTT. This translates into CASSQGVAGAGTGELFF. Based on the CDR3 plus reference TRBV5-1 and TRBJ2-2, the full variable domain is KAGVTQTPRYLIKTRGQQVTLSCSPISGHRSVSWYQQTPGQGLQFLFEYFSETQRNKGNFPGRFSGRQFSNSRSEMNVSTLELGDSALYLCASSQGVAGAGTGELFFGEGSRLTVL.

The V call is TRBV10-2, the J call TRBJ1-1; 10 nucleotides agree with TRBD1. The germline V gene has CDR1 WSHSY and CDR2 SAAADI. CDR3 length: 15 amino acids. Trimming at V came to 4 bases and at J to 2 bases, leaving 4 bases not matched to a gene. For the CDR3, the DNA is TGCGCCAGCAGTGCCGGGACAGGGGCAAACACTGAAGCTTTCTTT. This encodes CASSAGTGANTEAFF.

The CDR3 region has the DNA TGTGCCAGCAGCGTGGACTCCTCCTACAATGAGCAGTTCTTC. Amino acid sequence: CASSVDSSYNEQFF. The chain carries TRBV9 and TRBJ2-1, with a possible D match to TRBD2 (5 bases). Trimming stripped 2 bases from V and 0 bases from J, with 6 bases between. Germline CDR1 is SGDLS and CDR2 is YYNGEE. CDR3 length: 14 amino acids. Supplemented by reference TRBV9 and TRBJ2-1, the full variable domain reads DSGVTQTPKHLITATGQRVTLRCSPRSGDLSVYWYQQSLDQGLQFLIQYYNGEERAKGNILERFSAQQFPDLHSELNLSSLELGDSALYFCASSVDSSYNEQFFGPGTRLTVL.

This rearrangement joins TRBV5-1 to TRBJ2-7; 10 bases fit TRBD1. J gave up 6 bases and V 4 bases, and 4 bases lay outside the gene matches. Germline lookup yields CDR1 SGHRS and CDR2 YFSETQ. This CDR3 has 13 residues. This chain's CDR3 is CASSPGTGAEQYF. CDR3 DNA: TGCGCCAGCAGCCCAGGGACAGGGGCCGAGCAGTACTTC.

The chain links TRBV2 to TRBJ1-1, with TRBD1 identical over 7 bases. V was pared by 7 bases and J by 1 base, with 6 bases of the junction left unmatched. Germline lookup yields CDR1 SNHLY and CDR2 FYNNEI. This CDR3 contains 14 residues. The CDR3 loop is CASITGQANTEAFF. In nucleotides, the CDR3 is TGTGCCAGCATTACTGGACAGGCGAACACTGAAGCTTTCTTT.

The J gene is TRBJ2-7, the V gene TRBV27; TRBD1 matches at 9 bases. In germline, CDR1 is MNHEY, CDR2 SMNVEV (reference sequence). Trimming at V came to 5 bases and at J to 3 bases, leaving 2 bases not matched to a gene. The CDR3 has 13 residues. CDR3 coding DNA: TGTGCCAGCAGTGTGGGACAGGGCTACGAGCAGTACTTC. Translated, it gives CASSVGQGYEQYF.

The chain links TRBV2 to TRBJ2-1, with a weak D call TRBD2 (5 bases). The germline gives CDR1 SNHLY, CDR2 FYNNEI. The length of the CDR3 is 13 residues. The V gene lost 6 bases and the J gene lost 7 bases, with 13 bases spanning the gap. The CDR3 region is CASRREKWNEQFF. The CDR3, as DNA: TGTGCCAGCAGGAGGGAGAAGTGGAATGAGCAGTTCTTC.

This sequence joins TRBV10-3 and TRBJ2-7; 8 nucleotides agree with TRBD1. V gave up 6 bases and J gave up 2 bases; unmatched junction bases: 6. The CDR3 runs to 14 residues. The germline V gene has CDR1 ENHRY and CDR2 SYGVKD. As DNA, the CDR3 is TGTGCCATCAGCACAGGGGGTGAAGCCTACGAGCAGTACTTC. As protein: CAISTGGEAYEQYF.

The rearrangement joins TRBV29-1 to TRBJ1-3; 8 bases line up with TRBD1. Germline CDR1 and CDR2: SQVTM and ANQGSEA. V lost 0 bases and J lost 2; bases outside the gene matches: 6. CDR3 size: 16 residues. The CDR3 sequence: CSVEEGQGTPGNTIYF. The CDR3 DNA reads as TGCAGCGTTGAAGAAGGACAGGGAACACCTGGAAACACCATATATTTT. The complete variable domain, with remaining parts taken from reference TRBV29-1 and TRBJ1-3, reads SAVISQKPSRDICQRGTSLTIQCQVDSQVTMMFWYRQQPGQSLTLIATANQGSEATYESGFVIDKFPISRPNLTFSTLTVSNMSPEDSSIYLCSVEEGQGTPGNTIYFGEGSWLTVV.

The rearrangement uses TRBV11-3 and TRBJ1-5; D is ambiguous. The V gene lost 3 bases and the J gene lost 4 bases, with 22 bases spanning the gap. The CDR3 loop spans 18 amino acids. Per germline, CDR1 SGHNT and CDR2 YENEEA. In DNA form, the CDR3 reads TGTGCCAGCAGCTTTAGGTGTTGGAGTTTTTGGCGGAATCAGCCCCAGCATTTT. This translates into CASSFRCWSFWRNQPQHF.

The chain has TRBV27 and TRBJ1-2; TRBD1 aligns across 10 bases. V dropped 6 bases and J dropped 5; count of bases not matched to a gene: 12. The germline V gene encodes CDR1 MNHEY and CDR2 SMNVEV (reference sequence). This CDR3 is built from 16 residues. In nucleotides, the CDR3 is TGTGCCAGCAGCCGAGGATTTGGGACAGGGGATTATGGCTACACCTTC. Protein sequence: CASSRGFGTGDYGYTF.

The chain has TRBV9 and TRBJ2-3; the match to TRBD2 covers 8 bases. Unmatched junction bases numbered 7, after V lost 0 bases and J lost 4 bases. The CDR3 loop spans 16 amino acids. Germline V gene sequence: CDR1 SGDLS, CDR2 YYNGEE. The CDR3 is CASSVAGREGADTQYF. CDR3 bases: TGTGCCAGCAGCGTAGCGGGACGGGAGGGGGCAGATACGCAGTATTTT.

The chain couples TRBV7-6 to TRBJ2-1, with 9 bases identical to TRBD1. The germline V gene encodes CDR1 SGHVS and CDR2 FNYEAQ. The ends lost 1 base at V and 0 bases at J; junction bases unmatched: 4. This CDR3 is built from 17 residues. CDR3: CASSLGTGDYSYNEQFF. Written as DNA, the CDR3 is TGTGCCAGCAGCTTAGGGACAGGGGACTACTCCTACAATGAGCAGTTCTTC.

The gene calls are TRBV11-3 and TRBJ2-3; possibly TRBD1 for D (5 bases). The CDR3 contains 17 residues. Germline CDR1 and CDR2: SGHNT and YENEEA. Trimming shortened V by 5 bases and J by 2 bases, and 20 bases separated the two germline ends. The CDR3 DNA reads TGTGCCAGCAGCCCAGAAGGGGTTTCGGGCCTCACAGATACGCAGTATTTT. This sequence encodes CASSPEGVSGLTDTQYF.

This clone was recorded only once. The rearrangement joins TRBV30 to TRBJ1-1; weak D call: TRBD1 (6 bases). This CDR3 has 14 residues. Trimming removed 4 bases from V and 0 bases from J, with 12 bases in between. The germline gives CDR1 GTSNPN, CDR2 SVGIG (reference sequence). CDR3 coding DNA: TGTGCCTGGAAGGATACAGGGCTGAACACTGAAGCTTTCTTT. It yields the protein CAWKDTGLNTEAFF.

This rearrangement joins TRBV5-1 to TRBJ1-1, with D perhaps matching TRBD1 (5 bases). Trimming removed 4 bases at V and 1 base at J, with 11 bases between. Germline loops: CDR1 SGHRS, CDR2 YFSETQ. This CDR3 comprises 14 residues. In DNA form, the CDR3 reads TGCGCCAGCAGCCCCAGACAGACGAACACTGAAGCTTTCTTT. Translated, it gives CASSPRQTNTEAFF.

The V and J genes are TRBV5-6 and TRBJ2-3; D perhaps matches TRBD1 (5 bases). Germline values: CDR1 SGHDT, CDR2 YYEEEE. The CDR3 totals 16 residues. Trimming took 4 bases from V and 4 from J, leaving 19 bases between them. In DNA form, the CDR3 reads TGTGCCAGCAGCCAGGGTTGGGGTATGGGTCCAGATACGCAGTATTTT. It is translated as CASSQGWGMGPDTQYF.

The chain has TRBV11-3 and TRBJ2-5; TRBD2 matches 9 bases. Germline assignment: CDR1 SGHNT and CDR2 YENEEA. This CDR3 is 16 amino acids long. With 5 bases clipped from V and 4 bases from J, the junction kept 11 bases outside the gene matches. The CDR3 loop is CASSPRGGRAIETQYF. The CDR3 coding sequence is TGTGCCAGCAGCCCGAGGGGCGGGAGGGCCATAGAGACCCAGTACTTC.